The rows below give T cell receptor beta chains drawn from one sample of a study of blood T cell repertoires in COVID-19. Sequencing used immunoSEQ multiplex PCR; TCRdb keeps in-frame clones, though not all of them. The repertoire includes under 150,000 clones, approximately 87% of them detected once, and approximately 1.2% sits in the top ten. Sequencing used PBMCs or T cells enriched from blood (not recorded which). The receptors were gathered from a young woman with acute COVID-19. Each CDR3 is given with its conserved first and last residue. A D gene is named only where the DNA matches it firmly. Where a row states a size, it is once, few, many or the class of an expanded clone; other rows omit it.

j_call,cdr3_length,v_call,d_call,clone_size,cdr3_aa,cdr3_nt
TRBJ2-2,16,TRBV3-1/TRBV3-2,.,.,CASSQGLAPNTGELFF,TGTGCCAGCAGCCAAGGTCTAGCTCCGAACACCGGGGAGCTGTTTTTT
TRBJ1-2,14,TRBV7-9,.,.,CASSPTGVAYGYTF,TGTGCCAGCAGCCCGACAGGAGTCGCTTATGGCTACACCTTC
TRBJ2-3,14,TRBV27,TRBD1,once,CASGDRGHQDTQYF,TGTGCCAGCGGAGACAGGGGGCATCAAGATACGCAGTATTTT
TRBJ1-3,15,TRBV27,.,.,CASKQGYGTGNTIYF,TGTGCCAGCAAGCAGGGTTACGGAACCGGAAACACCATATATTTT
TRBJ1-2,15,TRBV9,TRBD1,once,CASSAAGTAFYGYTF,TGTGCCAGCAGCGCCGCCGGGACAGCCTTCTATGGCTACACCTTC
TRBJ2-7,15,TRBV28,.,.,CASSSVVAYSYEQYF,TGTGCCAGCAGTTCCGTTGTGGCTTACTCCTACGAGCAGTACTTC
TRBJ2-2,15,TRBV5-1,TRBD1,.,CASSLGTGNTGELFF,TGCGCCAGCAGCCTCGGGACAGGGAACACCGGGGAGCTGTTTTTT
TRBJ2-7,14,TRBV28,TRBD2,.,CASRRAGGDYEQYF,TGTGCCAGCAGACGAGCGGGAGGTGACTACGAGCAGTACTTC
TRBJ2-3,14,TRBV5-1,.,.,CASSFLTITDTQYF,TGCGCCAGCAGCTTTCTGACTATCACAGATACGCAGTATTTT
TRBJ2-1,20,TRBV24-1,TRBD1,few,CATSEGRTGGTKSSYNEQFF,TGTGCCACCAGTGAAGGTAGGACAGGGGGCACAAAAAGCTCCTACAATGAGCAGTTCTTC
TRBJ1-1,14,TRBV9,TRBD1,.,CASSADRVTGEAFF,TGTGCCAGCAGCGCCGACAGGGTAACAGGTGAAGCTTTCTTT
TRBJ1-1,14,TRBV28,.,.,CASSFLQPNTEAFF,TGTGCCAGCAGTTTTTTACAACCCAACACTGAAGCTTTCTTT